This T cell receptor beta chain was obtained from a study of graft-versus-host responses after intestinal transplantation. Germline trimming cut 5 bases from V and 4 bases from J; bases unmatched to any gene: 8. This CDR3 spans 14 amino acids. The V gene's germline CDR1 is SGHTS and CDR2 YDEGEE. Graft specimens yielded both intraepithelial and lamina propria lymphocytes. Using immunoSEQ multiplex PCR, the repertoire was profiled, and TCRdb retains in-frame clones only, with some absent. The sample lists about 18,000 clones, around 83% occurring once. The rearrangement uses TRBV5-8 and TRBJ1-2; 7 positions agree with TRBD1. The receptor was isolated from a human patient who received an intestinal transplant, so some T cells may come from the graft donor. Specimen: ileum tissue, collected about 600 days after intestinal transplantation. CDR3 protein: CASRSRGEGYGYTF. The CDR3, as DNA: TGTGCCAGCAGGAGCAGGGGGGAAGGCTATGGCTACACCTTC. Looking up the rest from reference TRBV5-8 and TRBJ1-2 gives the full variable domain: EAGVTQSPTHLIKTRGQQATLRCSPISGHTSVYWYQQALGLGLQFLLWYDEGEERNRGNFPPRFSGRQFPNYSSELNVNALELEDSALYLCASRSRGEGYGYTFGSGTRLTVV.